This TCR beta chain was observed in a study of cytomegalovirus exposure and HLA in healthy donors. Study context: A prior analysis found about 120 million unique TCR beta sequences from some 200 million T cells.

The germline V gene has CDR1 MNHEY and CDR2 SMNVEV (reference sequence). This CDR3 is 16 amino acids long. The V end lost 0 bases, the J end lost 4 bases, and 13 bases lay between the germline ends. Comment on this clone: Its antigen is unidentified.

Study results and caveats: In a later analysis, TCR beta V- and J-gene trimming showed a link to a missense DCLRE1C variant.

PCR amplification relied on 60 Vbeta primers (plus 13 Jbeta primers). Assay: immunoSEQ multiplex PCR; the TCRdb copy retains only in-frame clones and omits some. This sample yields over 130,000 clones, of which 88% are seen a single time; roughly 0.5% belongs to the top ten. The source material was PBMCs. This TCR was sampled from a middle-aged woman in good health and CMV-seronegative. The V gene is TRBV27, the J gene TRBJ2-1, with D possibly TRBD1 on 5 matching bases. CDR3 amino acids: CASSLSGAPFYNEQFF. The CDR3 bases are TGTGCCAGCAGTTTATCAGGGGCTCCCTTTTACAATGAGCAGTTCTTC.